The clone carrying this TCR beta chain appeared many times. Each CDR3 protein gets one entry after TCRdb re-called the RT-PCR reads with MiXCR. The data contain 500,000 or so distinct CDR3 sequences, 15% to 20% of them singletons. This CDR3 has 12 residues. Germline CDR1 is MNHEY and CDR2 is SMNVEV (reference sequence). V was pared by 4 bases and J by 5 bases, with 5 bases between. These data originate in a study of response to subunit inactivated influenza vaccine. This clonotype was obtained from a man aged 45-69 years who received an inactivated influenza vaccine. The chain has TRBV27 and TRBJ2-2; D call uncertain. The source was CD4+ T cells sorted from PBMCs, collected 23 to 25 months after vaccination. The CDR3 sequence: CASSSQTGELFF. CDR3 in DNA: TGTGCCAGCAGTTCCCAGACCGGGGAGCTGTTTTTT.